The 11 T cell receptor beta chains below come from one sample, sequenced in a study of tumor-infiltrating lymphocytes in oesophageal squamous cell carcinoma. Each CDR3 protein gets one entry after TCRdb re-called the PCR reads with MiXCR. The table records 15,000 to 20,000 distinct CDR3 sequences, 40% to 55% of them present only once. The sequencing input was esophageal tumor tissue. All receptors come from a male donor with esophageal squamous cell carcinoma.

The rearrangement links TRBV12-3 or TRBV12-4 to TRBJ2-7; D call uncertain. The J call may not be correct, given that the DNA end is closer to TRBJ1-2. The CDR3 is 12 amino acids. CDR3 bases: TGTGCCAGCGCGGCCAAGGACTATGGCTACACCTTC. It encodes CASAAKDYGYTF.

This clonotype was seen at least ten times. J is TRBJ2-7 and V is TRBV5-1, with a tentative D call TRBD1 (5 bases). This CDR3 spans 14 amino acids. V was clipped by 2 bases and J by 2 bases, with 11 bases between them. CDR1 and CDR2 from the germline V gene are SGHRS and YFSETQ. The CDR3 sequence is CASSFTQGTYEQYF. In nucleotides, the CDR3 is TGCGCCAGCAGCTTTACTCAGGGCACCTACGAGCAGTACTTC. Full variable domain (missing parts from reference TRBV5-1 and TRBJ2-7): KAGVTQTPRYLIKTRGQQVTLSCSPISGHRSVSWYQQTPGQGLQFLFEYFSETQRNKGNFPGRFSGRQFSNSRSEMNVSTLELGDSALYLCASSFTQGTYEQYFGPGTRLTVT.

This clonotype occurred a few times. The V and J genes are TRBV7-2 and TRBJ2-5; D perhaps matches TRBD2 (6 bases). Trimming shortened V by 4 bases and J by 1 base, and 13 bases separated the two germline ends. Germline CDR1 and CDR2: SGHTA and FQGNSA. The CDR3 consists of 15 residues. The CDR3 nucleotides are TGTGCCAGCAGCTCGACGCGGGGAGTCCAAGAGACCCAGTACTTC. Its protein product is CASSSTRGVQETQYF.

V gene TRBV7-6 combines with J gene TRBJ1-2; D is possibly TRBD1 (5 bases). CDR1 is SGHVS and CDR2 is FNYEAQ in the germline V gene. Trimming stripped 0 bases from V and 4 bases from J, with 15 bases between. This CDR3 comprises 16 residues. The CDR3 protein is CASSLAPGRTSYGYTF. Written as DNA, the CDR3 is TGTGCCAGCAGCTTAGCACCGGGACGGACCTCCTATGGCTACACCTTC.

The CDR3 here is CASSEQGPNTGELFF. The CDR3 nucleotides are TGTGCCAGCAGTGAACAGGGTCCGAACACCGGGGAGCTGTTTTTT. The chain employs TRBV7-3 and TRBJ2-2, with a tentative D call TRBD1 (6 bases). In germline, CDR1 is SGHTA, CDR2 FQGTGA. The V end was cut by 6 bases, the J end by 0 bases, with 11 bases between. The CDR3 extends over 15 amino acids.

V usage is TRBV7-2 and J usage is TRBJ2-1; 10 bases are a match to TRBD2. The DNA end is more similar to TRBJ2-7, so the J call may be wrong. Looked up from germline, CDR1 is SGHTA and CDR2 is FQGNSA. The length of the CDR3 is 15 residues. The CDR3 sequence: CASSPSGGSYNEQYF. The CDR3 DNA is TGTGCCAGCAGCCCTAGCGGGGGTTCCTACAATGAGCAGTACTTC.

In its sample, this clonotype was seen a few times. The rearrangement uses TRBV6-1 and TRBJ2-7; D is unresolved. The DNA end lines up better with TRBJ2-5; the J call may be wrong. The CDR3 runs 12 residues. Germline V lookup: CDR1 MNHNS, CDR2 SASEGT. For the CDR3, the DNA is TGTGCCAGCGGGTGGGATCAAGAGACCCAGTACTTC. Translated, it gives CASGWDQETQYF.

This clonotype was seen only a few times. One end of the junction is discordant with germline, which a read error may explain. V is TRBV6-1 and J is TRBJ1-6; tentatively, D is TRBD1 (6 bases). In germline, CDR1 is MNHNS, CDR2 SASEGT. The CDR3 extends over 13 amino acids. In DNA form, the CDR3 reads TGTGCCAGCAGTGCCACAGGGTCCGGCGGGCAGTACTTT. It translates to CASSATGSGGQYF.

The V call is TRBV7-6, the J call TRBJ2-1, with a possible D match to TRBD1 (5 bases). Trimming removed 3 bases from V and 2 bases from J, with 11 bases in between. Germline V CDR1 and CDR2: SGHVS, FNYEAQ. CDR3 length: 15 residues. The CDR3 DNA sequence: TGTGCCAGCAGCTTGGGGCCTGCGGCCTACAATGAGCAGTTCTTC. Translation gives CASSLGPAAYNEQFF. Full variable domain (remainder filled in from reference TRBV7-6 and TRBJ2-1): GAGVSQSPRYKVTKRGQDVALRCDPISGHVSLYWYRQALGQGPEFLTYFNYEAQQDKSGLPNDRFSAERPEGSISTLTIQRTEQRDSAMYRCASSLGPAAYNEQFFGPGTRLTVL.

This clonotype was seen ten or more times. The chain links TRBV2 to TRBJ2-1, with D uncertain. The CDR3 has 12 residues. V was cut by 5 bases and J by 5 bases, with 7 bases left in between. Looked up from germline, CDR1 is SNHLY and CDR2 is FYNNEI. The DNA for the CDR3 is TGTGCCAGCAGTTACAAACACAATGAGCAGTTCTTC. Amino acid sequence: CASSYKHNEQFF. The full variable domain, its missing parts supplied by reference TRBV2 and TRBJ2-1, is EPEVTQTPSHQVTQMGQEVILRCVPISNHLYFYWYRQILGQKVEFLVSFYNNEISEKSEIFDDQFSVERPDGSNFTLKIRSTKLEDSAMYFCASSYKHNEQFFGPGTRLTVL.

CDR3 DNA sequence: TGTGCCAGCAGTACAAACACCAGAGCGGGAGCCGGATACGAGCAGTACTTC. Protein product: CASSTNTRAGAGYEQYF. The V and J genes are TRBV7-2 and TRBJ2-7; 8 bases fit TRBD2. Germline loops: CDR1 SGHTA, CDR2 FQGNSA. The J segment lost 4 bases and the V segment lost 6 bases, leaving 17 bases of the junction unmatched. CDR3 length: 17 residues.